The 23 T cell receptor beta chains below all came from one sample that was sequenced in a study of human T cells and chemical hapten exposure. Using its own MiXCR run on the RACE reads, TCRdb lists one record per CDR3 protein. The table has some 43,000 distinct CDR3 sequences, around 3.8% seen once. Time point specified: patch test 1, 2 weeks after DPC sensitization. Treatment denoted: therapeutic diphenylcyclopropenone sensitization with weekly scalp DPC. Extraction yielded total RNA from whole blood (unfractionated). Sequenced material: whole blood, taken in connection with sensitization to the hapten diphenylcyclopropenone (DPC). These receptors originate from a man aged 45 to 65 with alopecia areata. Some clones in this sample may be carry-over from other donors' samples.

This clonotype was picked up many times. The rearrangement joins TRBV3-1 to TRBJ1-1; D call uncertain. The germline CDR1 and CDR2 sequences are LGHDT and YNNKEL (reference sequence). The ends were cut back, 2 bases at V and 4 bases at J, with 8 bases in the middle. The CDR3 loop spans 13 amino acids. In nucleotides, the CDR3 is TGTGCCAGCAGCCAACAGGTTTCCACTGAAGCTTTCTTT. Its protein product is CASSQQVSTEAFF.

This clonotype was observed many times. The chain employs TRBV7-6 and TRBJ2-3; D gene unclear. The V end was cut by 5 bases, the J end by 4 bases, with 10 bases between. The germline CDR1 and CDR2 sequences are SGHVS and FNYEAQ. The CDR3 has 13 residues. CDR3 region: CASSQMIADTQYF. The CDR3 DNA is TGTGCCAGCAGCCAGATGATTGCAGATACGCAGTATTTT.

This clonotype occurred a few times. The chain has TRBV6-2 or TRBV6-3 and TRBJ2-7; D may match TRBD1 or TRBD2 (5 bases each). CDR1 is MNHEY, CDR2 SVGEGT, per germline. V was cut by 1 base and J by 4 bases, with 14 bases left in between. The CDR3 spans 15 residues. The CDR3 here is CASSYYVGASYEQYF. For the CDR3, the DNA is TGTGCCAGCAGTTACTATGTCGGGGCCAGTTACGAGCAGTACTTC.

This clonotype was observed many times. This chain uses TRBV28 with TRBJ2-2, with D tentatively TRBD2 (6 bases). The CDR3 totals 13 residues. V lost 8 bases, J lost 1 base, and 8 bases lay in between. Germline V lookup: CDR1 MDHEN, CDR2 SYDVKM. The CDR3 sequence is CASGGLNTGELFF. The CDR3 DNA reads as TGTGCCAGCGGGGGGTTGAACACCGGGGAGCTGTTTTTT.

V gene TRBV29-1 combines with J gene TRBJ1-3; D remains ambiguous. This CDR3 is built from 12 residues. V was clipped by 7 bases and J by 7 bases, with 14 bases between them. CDR1 is SQVTM and CDR2 is ANQGSEA in the germline V gene. The chain's CDR3 is CSGGPLENTIYF. The CDR3 nucleotides are TGCAGCGGCGGACCTCTCGAGAACACCATATATTTT.

J is TRBJ2-7 and V is TRBV7-9; D is perhaps TRBD2 (5 bases). Germline CDR1 reads SEHNR; CDR2 reads FQNEAQ (reference sequence). CDR3 size: 15 residues. Trimming shortened V by 1 base and J by 0 bases, and 10 bases separated the two germline ends. The CDR3 is CASSLGRGLSYEQYF. The CDR3 region has the DNA TGTGCCAGCAGCTTAGGGCGAGGACTCTCCTACGAGCAGTACTTC.

This clonotype was seen repeatedly, ten times or more. This sequence joins TRBV7-9 and TRBJ1-5, with D maybe TRBD1 (6 bases). Germline V gives CDR1 SEHNR, CDR2 FQNEAQ (reference sequence). There are 15 residues in the CDR3. Trimming shortened V by 5 bases and J by 1 base, and 12 bases separated the two germline ends. The CDR3 nucleotides read TGTGCCAGCAGCCAGTTGGACAGCAGCAATCAGCCCCAGCATTTT. This codes for CASSQLDSSNQPQHF.

This clonotype was observed many times. The chain carries TRBV20-1 and TRBJ1-2; D is possibly TRBD1 (6 bases). The CDR3 runs to 14 residues. The V end lost 0 bases, the J end lost 4 bases, and 12 bases lay between the germline ends. Germline-derived CDR1 and CDR2 are DFQATT and SNEGSKA (reference sequence). Here the CDR3 reads CSAREQGSPYGYTF. In DNA, the CDR3 is TGCAGTGCTAGAGAACAGGGTAGCCCCTATGGCTACACCTTC.

This clonotype has ten or more counts. The rearrangement joins TRBV20-1 to TRBJ2-1; 7 nucleotides match TRBD2. CDR3 length equals 14 residues. Germline CDR1 DFQATT, CDR2 SNEGSKA (reference sequence). V gave up 3 bases and J gave up 0 bases; unmatched junction bases: 2. CDR3 in amino acids: CSASGGSSYNEQFF. The CDR3 DNA sequence: TGCAGTGCTAGTGGCGGGAGCTCCTACAATGAGCAGTTCTTC.

This clonotype was seen a few times. V is TRBV5-4 and J is TRBJ2-1; the match to TRBD2 covers 11 bases. The ends lost 0 bases at V and 1 base at J; junction bases unmatched: 6. Looked up from germline, CDR1 is SGHNT and CDR2 is YYREEE (reference sequence). This CDR3 is 18 amino acids long. CDR3 DNA: TGTGCCAGCAGCTTGGGGGGGGGACTAGCGGTTTCCTACAATGAGCAGTTCTTC. Translation gives CASSLGGGLAVSYNEQFF. Supplemented by reference TRBV5-4 and TRBJ2-1, the full variable domain reads ETGVTQSPTHLIKTRGQQVTLRCSSQSGHNTVSWYQQALGQGPQFIFQYYREEENGRGNFPPRFSGLQFPNYSSELNVNALELDDSALYLCASSLGGGLAVSYNEQFFGPGTRLTVL.

The chain carries TRBV10-3 and TRBJ2-2; possible D gene TRBD2, 5 bases. The CDR3 runs to 15 residues. The germline V gene encodes CDR1 ENHRY and CDR2 SYGVKD. Trimming stripped 2 bases from V and 4 bases from J, with 11 bases between. The CDR3 DNA reads TGTGCCATCAGTGAGGGGAGAGAGGGCACCGGGGAGCTGTTTTTT. It codes for CAISEGREGTGELFF.

This clonotype was counted at least ten times. The chain joins TRBV20-1 to TRBJ2-3, with 10 bases aligning to TRBD2. V lost 3 bases and J lost 15; bases outside the gene matches: 6. The CDR3 covers 11 residues. In germline, CDR1 is DFQATT, CDR2 SNEGSKA (reference sequence). The CDR3 loop reads CSARPGLALYF. CDR3 DNA sequence: TGCAGTGCTAGGCCGGGACTAGCGCTTTATTTT.

This clonotype was observed a single time. This may stem from a read error, because a much larger clone lies one nucleotide away. The genes are TRBV23-1 and TRBJ2-1; 12 bases match TRBD2. TRBV23-1 is labeled an ORF, and its function is uncertain. CDR3 length: 17 residues. In DNA form, the CDR3 reads TGCGCCAGAAGTCTAGGGACTAGCGGGCGAAACTACAATGAGCAGTTCTTC. It yields the protein CARSLGTSGRNYNEQFF.

This clonotype was seen at least ten times. V is TRBV28 and J is TRBJ2-4, with D possibly being TRBD2 (5 bases). CDR1 MDHEN and CDR2 SYDVKM come from the germline V gene. The CDR3 totals 15 residues. V was clipped by 1 base and J by 5 bases, with 12 bases between them. The CDR3 sequence: CASSLLIPGENIQYF. In nucleotides, the CDR3 is TGTGCCAGCAGTTTATTGATCCCCGGGGAAAACATTCAGTACTTC.

This clonotype was observed at least ten times. This rearrangement joins TRBV13 to TRBJ2-2; D is perhaps TRBD2 (6 bases). The V end lost 1 base, the J end lost 0 bases, and 9 bases lay between the germline ends. The CDR3 covers 16 residues. CDR1 is PRHDT and CDR2 is FYEKMQ in the germline V gene (reference sequence). CDR3 sequence: CASSLAGATNTGELFF. The CDR3 nucleotides read TGTGCCAGCAGCTTAGCGGGAGCAACGAACACCGGGGAGCTGTTTTTT.

The sample holds many counts of this clonotype. DNA for the CDR3: TGTGCCAGCAGGGAGACTAGCACAGATACGCAGTATTTT. Its translation is CASRETSTDTQYF. The V call is TRBV3-1, the J call TRBJ2-3; D unresolved. This CDR3 is 13 amino acids long. The ends were cut back, 6 bases at V and 0 bases at J, with 7 bases in the middle. Germline values: CDR1 LGHDT, CDR2 YNNKEL (reference sequence).

This clonotype was recorded many times. The rearrangement joins TRBV9 to TRBJ2-3; no reliable D call. V lost 0 bases to trimming and J lost 1 base, with 6 bases between them. The CDR3 has 14 amino acids. From germline, CDR1 is SGDLS and CDR2 YYNGEE. The chain's CDR3 is CASSVARGTDTQYF. Here the CDR3 DNA reads TGTGCCAGCAGCGTAGCCCGGGGCACAGATACGCAGTATTTT.

This clonotype has a count of ten or more. The J gene is TRBJ2-3, the V gene TRBV4-1; 7 bases are a match to TRBD1. The V gene end was trimmed by 3 bases and the J gene end by 1 base; junction bases not matched to a gene: 4. The CDR3 totals 15 residues. Per the germline V gene, CDR1 is MGHRA and CDR2 is YSYEKL. CDR3 DNA sequence: TGCGCCAGCAGCCAGTCAGGACAGGGCACAGATACGCAGTATTTT. It is translated as CASSQSGQGTDTQYF.

Details on this clonotype: It may be a read error: a sequence one base away is much more abundant. The chain recombines TRBV24-1 with TRBJ2-3; a weak D match, TRBD1 (5 bases). CDR3 length: 12 residues. Germline V lookup: CDR1 KGHDR, CDR2 SFDVKD. CDR3 protein: CATSGATGTQYF. The DNA for the CDR3 is TGTGCCACCAGTGGAGCCACAGGTACGCAGTATTTT.

This clonotype showed up many times. The chain couples TRBV12-3 or TRBV12-4 to TRBJ2-7; the D is unclear. Trimming removed 6 bases from V and 4 bases from J, with 16 bases in between. The CDR3 sequence is 14 residues long. The CDR3 bases are TGTGCCAGCAGGATGGGCCCCTCAGCGTACGAGCAGTACTTC. Translating it yields CASRMGPSAYEQYF.

This clonotype was detected ten times or more. This chain joins TRBV29-1 and TRBJ2-7; no clear D gene. The CDR3 runs 11 residues. Germline CDR1 is SQVTM and CDR2 is ANQGSEA. The V gene lost 5 bases and the J gene lost 7 bases, with 12 bases spanning the gap. In DNA form, the CDR3 reads TGCAGCGTTCGGAACGGATGGGAGCAGTACTTC. It codes for CSVRNGWEQYF.

The chain links TRBV5-1 to TRBJ2-3, with 8 bases identical to TRBD2. Germline CDR1 is SGHRS and CDR2 is YFSETQ. This CDR3 region has 15 residues. The trim removed 7 bases at V and 6 bases at J, leaving 13 bases unmatched. In DNA form, the CDR3 reads TGCGCCAGCGCCCCAGCGGGAGTGGTCCTCGATACGCAGTATTTT. Translated: CASAPAGVVLDTQYF.

This clonotype was found many times. The chain links TRBV6-5 to TRBJ2-5, with D uncertain. The CDR3 spans 17 residues. Deletions cut 5 bases from V and 5 bases from J, with 24 bases between. Germline V gene sequence: CDR1 MNHEY, CDR2 SVGAGI. The CDR3 protein is CASSPTSFGLGLETQYF. In DNA, the CDR3 is TGTGCCAGCAGTCCCACAAGTTTTGGGTTGGGGTTGGAGACCCAGTACTTC.